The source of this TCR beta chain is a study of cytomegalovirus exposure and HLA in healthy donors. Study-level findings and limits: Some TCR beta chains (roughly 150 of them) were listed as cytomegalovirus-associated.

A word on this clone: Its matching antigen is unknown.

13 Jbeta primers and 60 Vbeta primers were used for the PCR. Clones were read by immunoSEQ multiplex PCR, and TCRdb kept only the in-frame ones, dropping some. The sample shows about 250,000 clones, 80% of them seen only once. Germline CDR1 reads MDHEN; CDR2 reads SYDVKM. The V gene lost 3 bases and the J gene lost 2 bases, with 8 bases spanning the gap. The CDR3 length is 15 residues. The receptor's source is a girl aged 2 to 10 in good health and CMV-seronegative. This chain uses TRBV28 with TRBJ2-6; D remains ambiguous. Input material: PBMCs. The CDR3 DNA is TGTGCCAGCAGTTTTTCGGTTACTGGGGCCAACGTCCTGACTTTC. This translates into CASSFSVTGANVLTF.